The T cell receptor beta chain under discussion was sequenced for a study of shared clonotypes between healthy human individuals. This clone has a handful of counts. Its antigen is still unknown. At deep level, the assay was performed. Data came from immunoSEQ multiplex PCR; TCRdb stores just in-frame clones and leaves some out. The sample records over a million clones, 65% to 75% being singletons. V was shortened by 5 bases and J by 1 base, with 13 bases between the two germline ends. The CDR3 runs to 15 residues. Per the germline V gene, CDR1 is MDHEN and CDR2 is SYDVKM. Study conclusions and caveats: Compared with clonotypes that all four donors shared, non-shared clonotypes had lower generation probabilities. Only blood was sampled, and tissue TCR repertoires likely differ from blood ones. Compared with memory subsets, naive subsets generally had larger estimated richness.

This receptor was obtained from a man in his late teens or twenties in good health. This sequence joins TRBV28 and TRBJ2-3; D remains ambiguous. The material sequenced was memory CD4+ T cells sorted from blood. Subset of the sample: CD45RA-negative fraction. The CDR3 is CASSSLQRRTDTQYF. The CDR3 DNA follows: TGTGCCAGCAGTAGTCTGCAGAGACGCACAGATACGCAGTATTTT. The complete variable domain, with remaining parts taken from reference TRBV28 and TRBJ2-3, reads DVKVTQSSRYLVKRTGEKVFLECVQDMDHENMFWYRQDPGLGLRLIYFSYDVKMKEKGDIPEGYSVSREKKERFSLILESASTNQTSMYLCASSSLQRRTDTQYFGPGTRLTVL.